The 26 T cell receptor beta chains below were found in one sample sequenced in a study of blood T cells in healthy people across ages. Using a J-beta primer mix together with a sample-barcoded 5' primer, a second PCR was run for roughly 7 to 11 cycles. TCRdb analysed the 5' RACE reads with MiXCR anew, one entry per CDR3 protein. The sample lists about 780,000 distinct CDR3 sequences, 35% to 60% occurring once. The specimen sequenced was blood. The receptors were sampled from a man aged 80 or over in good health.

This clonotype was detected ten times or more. The CDR3 sequence is CASNRGAARETQYF. The CDR3, as DNA: TGTGCCAGCAACAGAGGGGCAGCTAGGGAGACCCAGTACTTC. This chain connects TRBV6-5 to TRBJ2-5; D is possibly TRBD1 or TRBD2 (5 bases each). Deletions cut 7 bases from V and 5 bases from J, with 17 bases between. Looked up from germline, CDR1 is MNHEY and CDR2 is SVGAGI. The CDR3 has 14 amino acids.

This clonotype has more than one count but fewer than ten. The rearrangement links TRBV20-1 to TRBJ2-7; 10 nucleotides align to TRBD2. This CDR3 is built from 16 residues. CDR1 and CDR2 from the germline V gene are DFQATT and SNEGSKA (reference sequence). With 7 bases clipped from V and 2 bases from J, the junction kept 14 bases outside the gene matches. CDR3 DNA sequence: TGCAGTGTTCGTAGGGGGCTAGCGGGGGCAACCTACGAGCAGTACTTC. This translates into CSVRRGLAGATYEQYF.

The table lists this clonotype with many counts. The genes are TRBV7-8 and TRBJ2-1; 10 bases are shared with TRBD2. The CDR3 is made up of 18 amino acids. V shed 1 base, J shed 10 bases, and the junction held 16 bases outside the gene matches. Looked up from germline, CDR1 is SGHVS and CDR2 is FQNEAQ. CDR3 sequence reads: CASSLVGWASGSGMEQFF. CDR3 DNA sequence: TGTGCCAGCAGCTTAGTAGGTTGGGCTAGCGGGAGCGGGATGGAGCAGTTCTTC.

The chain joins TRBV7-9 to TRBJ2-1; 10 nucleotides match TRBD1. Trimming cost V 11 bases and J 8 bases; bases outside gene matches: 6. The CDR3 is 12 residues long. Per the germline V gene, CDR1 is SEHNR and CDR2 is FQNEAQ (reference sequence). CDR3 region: CADSGTGDEQFF. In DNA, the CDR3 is TGTGCCGACTCCGGGACAGGGGATGAGCAGTTCTTC.

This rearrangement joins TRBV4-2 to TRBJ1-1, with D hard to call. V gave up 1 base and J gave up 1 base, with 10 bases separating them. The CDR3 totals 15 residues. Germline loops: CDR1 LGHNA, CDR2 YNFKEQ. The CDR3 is CASSQGVTANTEAFF. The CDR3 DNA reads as TGTGCCAGCAGCCAAGGAGTCACAGCGAACACTGAAGCTTTCTTT.

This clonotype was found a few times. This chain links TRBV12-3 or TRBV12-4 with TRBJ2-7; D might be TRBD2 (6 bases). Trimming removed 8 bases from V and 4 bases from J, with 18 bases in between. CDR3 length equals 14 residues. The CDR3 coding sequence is TGTGCCAGCTCCGTTGGCGGGATAATGTACGAGCAGTACTTC. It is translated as CASSVGGIMYEQYF.

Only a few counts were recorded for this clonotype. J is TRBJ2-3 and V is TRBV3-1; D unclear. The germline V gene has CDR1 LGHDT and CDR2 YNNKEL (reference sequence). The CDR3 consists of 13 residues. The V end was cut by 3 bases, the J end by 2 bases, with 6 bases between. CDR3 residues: CASSQGPTDTQYF. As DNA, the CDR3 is TGTGCCAGCAGCCAGGGTCCCACAGATACGCAGTATTTT.

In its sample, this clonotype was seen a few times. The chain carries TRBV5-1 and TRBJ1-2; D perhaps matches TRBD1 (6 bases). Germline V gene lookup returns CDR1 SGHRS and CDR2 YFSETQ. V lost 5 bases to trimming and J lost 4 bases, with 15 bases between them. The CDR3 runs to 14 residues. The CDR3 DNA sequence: TGCGCCAGCAGGTCAGCCGGACAGAGCTATGGCTACACCTTC. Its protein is CASRSAGQSYGYTF.

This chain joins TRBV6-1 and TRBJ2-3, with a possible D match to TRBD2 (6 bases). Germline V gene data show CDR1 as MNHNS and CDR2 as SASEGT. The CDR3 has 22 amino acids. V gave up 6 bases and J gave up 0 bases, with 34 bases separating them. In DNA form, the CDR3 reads TGTGCCAGCAGCCGAAGGACGCCCCGAAGGAGCTCTAGCGCTACTAGCACAGATACGCAGTATTTT. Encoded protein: CASSRRTPRRSSSATSTDTQYF.

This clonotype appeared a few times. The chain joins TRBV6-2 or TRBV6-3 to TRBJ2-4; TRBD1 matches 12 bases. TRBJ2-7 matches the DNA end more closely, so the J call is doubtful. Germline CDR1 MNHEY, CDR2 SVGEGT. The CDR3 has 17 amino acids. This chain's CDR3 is CASSYTHPGQGASEQYF. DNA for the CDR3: TGTGCCAGCAGTTACACACATCCGGGACAGGGGGCCAGCGAGCAGTACTTC.

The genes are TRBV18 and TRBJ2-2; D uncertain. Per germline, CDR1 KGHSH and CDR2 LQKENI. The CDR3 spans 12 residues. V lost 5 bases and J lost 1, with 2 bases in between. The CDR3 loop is CASSENTGELFF. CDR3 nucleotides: TGTGCCAGCTCAGAGAACACCGGGGAGCTGTTTTTT.

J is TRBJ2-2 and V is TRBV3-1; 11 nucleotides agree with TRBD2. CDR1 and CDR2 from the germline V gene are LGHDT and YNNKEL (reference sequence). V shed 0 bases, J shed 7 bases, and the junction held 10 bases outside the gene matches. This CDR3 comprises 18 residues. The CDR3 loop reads CASSQEALAGGNGGELFF. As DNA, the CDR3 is TGTGCCAGCAGCCAAGAGGCCCTAGCGGGAGGCAACGGCGGGGAGCTGTTTTTT.

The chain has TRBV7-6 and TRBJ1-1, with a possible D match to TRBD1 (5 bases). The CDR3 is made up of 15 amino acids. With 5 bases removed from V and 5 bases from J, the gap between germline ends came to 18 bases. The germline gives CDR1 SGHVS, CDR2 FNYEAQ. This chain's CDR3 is CASSLTGDFRTEAFF. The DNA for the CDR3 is TGTGCCAGCAGCCTCACCGGGGACTTTAGGACTGAAGCTTTCTTT.

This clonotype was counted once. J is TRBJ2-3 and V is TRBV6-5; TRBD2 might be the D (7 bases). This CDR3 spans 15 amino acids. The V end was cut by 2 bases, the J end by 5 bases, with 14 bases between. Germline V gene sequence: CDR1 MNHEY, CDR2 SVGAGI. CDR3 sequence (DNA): TGTGCCAGCAGTTACGAGGGGGGGCCGGGAGATACGCAGTATTTT. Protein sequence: CASSYEGGPGDTQYF.

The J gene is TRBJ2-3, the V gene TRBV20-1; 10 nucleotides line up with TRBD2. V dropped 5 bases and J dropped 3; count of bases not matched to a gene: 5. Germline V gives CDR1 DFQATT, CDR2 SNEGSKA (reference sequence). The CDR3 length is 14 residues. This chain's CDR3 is CSAPGLADTDTQYF. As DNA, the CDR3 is TGCAGTGCTCCAGGACTAGCGGATACAGATACGCAGTATTTT.

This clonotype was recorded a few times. The CDR3 region has the DNA TGTGCCAGCAGCCGCAACCCCTCAACCCCAGGTGGCTATGAGCAGTTCTTC. Residues: CASSRNPSTPGGYEQFF. V and J are TRBV3-1 and TRBJ2-1; D call uncertain. V was trimmed by 4 bases and J by 8 bases, leaving 24 bases between them. CDR1 is LGHDT, CDR2 YNNKEL, per germline (reference sequence). CDR3 length: 17 amino acids.

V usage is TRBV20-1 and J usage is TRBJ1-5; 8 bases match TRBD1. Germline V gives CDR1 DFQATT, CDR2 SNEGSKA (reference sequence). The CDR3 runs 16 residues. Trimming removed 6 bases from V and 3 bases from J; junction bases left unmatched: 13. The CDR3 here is CSALPGTGVNNQPQHF. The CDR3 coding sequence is TGCAGTGCCCTCCCCGGGACAGGTGTTAACAATCAGCCCCAGCATTTT.

The CDR3 loop is CALQGQETQYF. For the CDR3, the DNA is TGTGCCTTACAGGGGCAAGAGACCCAGTACTTC. The rearrangement uses TRBV30 and TRBJ2-5; TRBD1 agrees at 7 bases. Germline loops: CDR1 GTSNPN, CDR2 SVGIG (reference sequence). CDR3 length equals 11 residues. The V segment lost 7 bases and the J segment 2 bases; nucleotides outside the gene matches: 1.

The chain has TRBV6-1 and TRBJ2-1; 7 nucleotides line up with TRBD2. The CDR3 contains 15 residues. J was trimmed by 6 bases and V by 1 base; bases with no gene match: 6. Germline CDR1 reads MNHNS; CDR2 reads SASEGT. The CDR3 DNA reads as TGTGCCAGCAGTGAAGGCGGGAGCTGGGGCAATGAGCAGTTCTTC. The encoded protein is CASSEGGSWGNEQFF.

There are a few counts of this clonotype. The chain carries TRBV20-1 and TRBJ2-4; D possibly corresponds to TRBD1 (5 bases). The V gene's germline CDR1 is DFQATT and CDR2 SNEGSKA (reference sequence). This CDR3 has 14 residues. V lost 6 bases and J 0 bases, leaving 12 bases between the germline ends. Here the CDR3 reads CSAQTGLAKNIQYF. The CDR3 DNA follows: TGCAGTGCCCAAACAGGTTTAGCCAAAAACATTCAGTACTTC.

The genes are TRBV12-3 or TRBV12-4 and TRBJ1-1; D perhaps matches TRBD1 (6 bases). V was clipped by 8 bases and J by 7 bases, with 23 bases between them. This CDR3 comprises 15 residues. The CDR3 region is CASLPGGGLLSEAFF. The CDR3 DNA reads TGTGCCAGCCTTCCGGGTGGGGGGCTTTTAAGTGAAGCTTTCTTT.

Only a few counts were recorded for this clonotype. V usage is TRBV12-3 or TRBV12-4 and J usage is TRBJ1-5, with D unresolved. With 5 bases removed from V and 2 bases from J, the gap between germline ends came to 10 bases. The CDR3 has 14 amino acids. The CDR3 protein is CASSRSGGNQPQHF. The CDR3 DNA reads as TGTGCCAGCAGTAGAAGTGGAGGCAATCAGCCCCAGCATTTT.

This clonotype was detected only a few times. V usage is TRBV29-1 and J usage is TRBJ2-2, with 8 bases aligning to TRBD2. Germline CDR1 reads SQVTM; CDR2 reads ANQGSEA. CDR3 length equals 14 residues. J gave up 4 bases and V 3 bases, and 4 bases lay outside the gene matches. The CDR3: CSVDSGTGTGELFF. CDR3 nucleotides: TGCAGCGTTGATAGCGGGACGGGCACCGGGGAGCTGTTTTTT.

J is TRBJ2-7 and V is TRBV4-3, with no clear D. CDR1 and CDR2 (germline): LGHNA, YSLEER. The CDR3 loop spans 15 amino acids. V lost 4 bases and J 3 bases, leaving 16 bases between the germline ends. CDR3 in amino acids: CASSRELAAVYEQYF. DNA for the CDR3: TGCGCCAGCAGCCGAGAATTAGCAGCCGTCTACGAGCAGTACTTC.

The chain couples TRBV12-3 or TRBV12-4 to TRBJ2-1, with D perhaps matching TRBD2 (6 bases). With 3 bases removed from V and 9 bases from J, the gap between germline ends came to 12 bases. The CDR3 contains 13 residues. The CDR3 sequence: CASSFGGSGEQFF. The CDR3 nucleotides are TGTGCCAGCAGTTTTGGGGGGAGTGGTGAGCAGTTCTTC.

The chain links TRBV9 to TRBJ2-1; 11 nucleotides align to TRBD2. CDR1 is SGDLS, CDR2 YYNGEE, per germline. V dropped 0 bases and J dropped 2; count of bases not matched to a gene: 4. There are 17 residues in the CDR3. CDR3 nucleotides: TGTGCCAGCAGCGTAGGGCTAGCGGGGGGCCCCTACAATGAGCAGTTCTTC. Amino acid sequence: CASSVGLAGGPYNEQFF.